The entry below describes one TCR beta chain. The data derive from a study of blood T cell repertoires in COVID-19. There are 16 residues in the CDR3. Per germline, CDR1 MGHRA and CDR2 YSYEKL. V was shortened by 0 bases and J by 3 bases, with 15 bases between the two germline ends. Libraries were prepared by immunoSEQ multiplex PCR; TCRdb keeps only in-frame clonotypes and omits some of them. The data hold around 250,000 clones, with 75% to 90% observed a single time. The TCR originated in a woman between 40 and 55 years old who had recovered from COVID-19. Sequencing was carried out using peripheral blood. The V gene is TRBV4-1, the J gene TRBJ2-7, with TRBD2 as a possible D gene (5 bases). CDR3 residues: CASSQESDFVGYEQYF. In DNA, the CDR3 is TGCGCCAGCAGCCAAGAGTCGGACTTTGTGGGCTACGAGCAGTACTTC.